These 16 T cell receptor beta chains originate from one sample sequenced in a study of blood T cell repertoires in COVID-19. The repertoire was sequenced with immunoSEQ multiplex PCR; TCRdb's copy has only in-frame clones and lacks some. In the table there are about 210,000 clones, 80% to 90% of which are singletons. Material for sequencing was peripheral blood. The receptors were sampled from a man aged 50-59 years with active or convalescent COVID-19.

J is TRBJ1-4 and V is TRBV7-9, with TRBD1 identical over 7 bases. Germline CDR1 and CDR2: SEHNR and FQNEAQ (reference sequence). This CDR3 region has 17 residues. V was clipped by 2 bases and J by 10 bases; unmatched bases: 16. CDR3 amino acids: CASSLKGGRDLMGKLFF. In DNA, the CDR3 is TGTGCCAGCAGCTTAAAAGGGGGCAGAGACTTAATGGGAAAACTGTTTTTT.

The chain recombines TRBV4-3 with TRBJ1-1; D is unresolved. Germline assignment: CDR1 LGHNA and CDR2 YSLEER. The CDR3 is 15 residues long. V was clipped by 0 bases and J by 1 base, with 9 bases between them. The CDR3 DNA is TGCGCCAGCAGCCAAGATGGAGCCGGGAACACTGAAGCTTTCTTT. The encoded protein is CASSQDGAGNTEAFF.

The chain combines TRBV7-6 with TRBJ2-2; 8 nucleotides agree with TRBD1. The CDR3 extends over 15 amino acids. The junction had 3 bases not matched to a gene; V was cut back by 3 bases and J by 3 bases. Germline values: CDR1 SGHVS, CDR2 FNYEAQ. The CDR3 protein is CASSFSGGDTGELFF. DNA for the CDR3: TGTGCCAGCAGCTTCTCAGGGGGCGACACCGGGGAGCTGTTTTTT. Combining the CDR3 with reference TRBV7-6 and TRBJ2-2 gives the whole variable domain GAGVSQSPRYKVTKRGQDVALRCDPISGHVSLYWYRQALGQGPEFLTYFNYEAQQDKSGLPNDRFSAERPEGSISTLTIQRTEQRDSAMYRCASSFSGGDTGELFFGEGSRLTVL.

This rearrangement joins TRBV11-2 to TRBJ2-3; 7 bases match TRBD2. The V and J ends lost 5 bases and 7 bases, in that order; junction bases with no gene match: 12. Germline CDR1 SGHAT, CDR2 FQNNGV. There are 15 residues in the CDR3. Written as DNA, the CDR3 is TGTGCCAGCAGCCTGTGGTACCGGGGGGTTAATACGCAGTATTTT. Translation: CASSLWYRGVNTQYF.

This clone was counted once. Other DNA sequences of this sample code for an identical CDR3. This sequence joins TRBV5-4 and TRBJ2-5; D perhaps matches TRBD2 (6 bases). Trimming took off 4 bases at V and 5 bases at J, with 12 bases between the two ends. CDR1 and CDR2 from the germline V gene are SGHNT and YYREEE (reference sequence). This CDR3 region has 13 residues. This CDR3 is CASSLGGPETQYF. CDR3 nucleotide sequence: TGTGCCAGCAGCCTCGGAGGGCCGGAGACCCAGTACTTC.

The rearrangement uses TRBV18 and TRBJ2-3, with 11 bases identical to TRBD2. The germline V gene encodes CDR1 KGHSH and CDR2 LQKENI. Losses at the gene ends were 4 bases for V and 3 bases for J; bases not matched to a gene: 6. The CDR3 totals 16 residues. The CDR3 is CASSLPGLAETDTQYF. For the CDR3, the DNA is TGTGCCAGCTCACTACCGGGACTAGCGGAAACAGATACGCAGTATTTT.

The genes are TRBV30 and TRBJ1-2; D is undetermined. V gave up 3 bases and J gave up 3 bases, with 14 bases separating them. The V gene's germline CDR1 is GTSNPN and CDR2 SVGIG (reference sequence). The CDR3 is 14 residues long. In nucleotides, the CDR3 is TGTGCCTGGAGAGATGCAGGCTTCTACTATGGCTACACCTTC. It translates to CAWRDAGFYYGYTF.

J is TRBJ1-6 and V is TRBV15; 7 nucleotides match TRBD1. With V trimmed by 5 bases and J by 9 bases, 7 bases remained unmatched. The CDR3 totals 14 residues. The germline CDR1 and CDR2 sequences are LNHNV and YYDKDF (reference sequence). The DNA of the CDR3 is TGTGCCACCAGCCCGCCCGCAGGGGGTTCACCCCTCCACTTT. Its protein is CATSPPAGGSPLHF.

The J gene is TRBJ2-5, the V gene TRBV14; D might be TRBD2 (5 bases). There are 16 residues in the CDR3. V was shortened by 0 bases and J by 5 bases, with 16 bases between the two germline ends. Germline V gene lookup returns CDR1 SGHDN and CDR2 FVKESK. The CDR3 sequence is CASSQESGYAIETQYF. CDR3 bases: TGTGCCAGCAGCCAAGAATCGGGATACGCAATTGAGACCCAGTACTTC.

This clone was seen once. The genes are TRBV19 and TRBJ1-1; D gene unclear. Germline lookup yields CDR1 LNHDA and CDR2 SQIVND (reference sequence). V was clipped by 5 bases and J by 1 base, with 8 bases between them. This CDR3 comprises 13 residues. DNA for the CDR3: TGTGCCAGTAGTGAGACGGGGAACACTGAAGCTTTCTTT. This translates into CASSETGNTEAFF.

This clone was found once. The V call is TRBV30, the J call TRBJ1-2; 7 positions match TRBD1. CDR1 and CDR2 (germline): GTSNPN, SVGIG (reference sequence). The J segment lost 8 bases and the V segment lost 1 base, leaving 7 bases of the junction unmatched. This CDR3 is built from 13 residues. CDR3 sequence (DNA): TGTGCCTGGAGTGACCCGACAGGGTACGGCTACACCTTC. It codes for CAWSDPTGYGYTF.

This clone was counted a single time. The chain has TRBV6-6 and TRBJ2-3; the D gene is possibly TRBD2 (6 bases). Per germline, CDR1 MNHNY and CDR2 SVGAGI (reference sequence). V was trimmed by 5 bases and J by 6 bases, leaving 21 bases between them. The CDR3 loop spans 16 amino acids. CDR3 nucleotide sequence: TGTGCCAGCAGTGTCTTTGTGCGGGGCCCCGGGGATACGCAGTATTTT. Translation: CASSVFVRGPGDTQYF.

V gene TRBV9 combines with J gene TRBJ1-3; D might be TRBD1 (5 bases). Trimming stripped 1 base from V and 0 bases from J, with 11 bases between. Germline-derived CDR1 and CDR2 are SGDLS and YYNGEE. This CDR3 has 16 residues. CDR3 protein: CASSVSDSYSGNTIYF. The CDR3 nucleotides read TGTGCCAGCAGCGTATCCGACAGTTACTCTGGAAACACCATATATTTT.

The V gene is TRBV7-2, the J gene TRBJ2-5, with D unresolved. The germline gives CDR1 SGHTA, CDR2 FQGNSA. CDR3 size: 15 residues. V was shortened by 4 bases and J by 2 bases, with 14 bases between the two germline ends. Here the CDR3 reads CASSSRSVSQETQYF. CDR3 in DNA: TGTGCCAGCAGCTCCCGTTCGGTTTCACAAGAGACCCAGTACTTC.

V is TRBV6-6 and J is TRBJ2-4, with 8 bases identical to TRBD2. The J segment lost 6 bases and the V segment lost 7 bases, leaving 8 bases of the junction unmatched. CDR3 length: 14 amino acids. Germline CDR1 reads MNHNY; CDR2 reads SVGAGI (reference sequence). CDR3 coding DNA: TGTGCCAGCACCCTCGGGGGGGGCGGAAACATTCAGTACTTC. The encoded protein is CASTLGGGGNIQYF.

The DNA for the CDR3 is TGTGCCACCAGTGACCCGACAGGGACTGAAGCTTTCTTT. Its translation is CATSDPTGTEAFF. The V and J genes are TRBV24-1 and TRBJ1-1, with TRBD1 identical over 7 bases. CDR3 length equals 13 residues. CDR1 KGHDR and CDR2 SFDVKD come from the germline V gene. V shed 4 bases and J 5 bases; nucleotides not matched to a gene: 3.